The present TCR beta chain was sequenced within a study of blood T cell repertoires in COVID-19. Study-wide background: T cells, B-cell-depleted T cells, or PBMCs provided the cDNA or gDNA that served as material.

The repertoire was sequenced with immunoSEQ multiplex PCR; TCRdb's copy has only in-frame clones and lacks some. The table shows 180,000 or so clones, with around 87% occurring only once. The CDR3 covers 14 residues. In germline, CDR1 is LNHDA, CDR2 SQIVND (reference sequence). V was pared by 4 bases and J by 0 bases, with 1 base of the junction left unmatched. The material sequenced was peripheral blood. This sequence was found in a man between 40 and 49 years old with active or convalescent COVID-19. The rearrangement uses TRBV19 and TRBJ1-1; 8 nucleotides agree with TRBD1. CDR3 sequence: CASSKDRVNTEAFF. CDR3 nucleotides: TGTGCCAGTAGTAAGGACAGGGTGAACACTGAAGCTTTCTTT.